This T cell receptor beta chain comes out of a study of OX40 agonist ivuxolimab in advanced cancers. Looking at the study overall: Allowance was made for prior anti-PD-1, anti-PD-L1 or anti-CTLA-4 therapy, and roughly 40% had some.

Trimming took 2 bases from V and 5 from J, leaving 13 bases between them. Germline CDR1 is SEHNR and CDR2 is FQNEAQ (reference sequence). The CDR3 spans 14 residues. Produced via immunoSEQ multiplex PCR; TCRdb's table is partial and in-frame only. Of approximately 65,000 clones listed, roughly nine tenths are singletons. Source: CD4+ or CD8+ T cells sorted from blood, taken in a trial of the OX40 agonist ivuxolimab. The chain joins TRBV7-9 to TRBJ2-7, with D perhaps matching TRBD1 (6 bases). This sequence originates from an adult with an advanced solid tumor such as melanoma, head and neck, liver or kidney cancer. The CDR3 is CASSLSLRGNEQYF. The CDR3 DNA sequence: TGTGCCAGCAGCTTATCCCTGAGGGGGAACGAGCAGTACTTC.